The T cell receptor (beta chain) described here comes from a study of blood T cell repertoires in COVID-19. Assay: immunoSEQ multiplex PCR; the TCRdb copy retains only in-frame clones and omits some. The sample has hundreds of thousands of clones; approximately 90% are singletons. Trimming shortened V by 5 bases and J by 7 bases, and 8 bases separated the two germline ends. The germline V gene has CDR1 LNHDA and CDR2 SQIVND (reference sequence). The CDR3 runs 12 residues. The specimen sequenced was peripheral blood. This sequence originates from a woman under 40 with active or convalescent COVID-19. This chain joins TRBV19 and TRBJ1-4; D is ambiguous. The CDR3 reads CASSLGVEKLFF. CDR3 DNA: TGTGCCAGTAGTCTCGGGGTTGAAAAACTGTTTTTT.